This T cell receptor beta chain appears in the sequencing data of a study of blood T cell repertoires in COVID-19. Study as a whole: The United States, Italy and Spain were the sources of the acute and convalescent COVID-19 samples. Sample material is recorded as cDNA or gDNA derived from T cells, B-cell-depleted T cells, or PBMCs.

Original processing notes: Nucleated cell number was recorded as an estimate derived from reference gene primer amplification. Clones were read by immunoSEQ multiplex PCR, and TCRdb kept only the in-frame ones, dropping some. That table gives V, J and clone size, and the DNA gave D and trimming. The sample records about 230,000 clones, 70% to 90% being singletons. The CDR3 contains 15 residues. Germline CDR1 MNHEY, CDR2 SVGAGI. V was cut by 6 bases and J by 5 bases, with 18 bases left in between. The clonotype comes from a woman aged 18-29 years who had recovered from COVID-19. Material: peripheral blood. The V gene is TRBV6-5, the J gene TRBJ2-3; D may be TRBD2 (5 bases). CDR3 sequence: CASRPTLGSGDTQYF. CDR3 bases: TGTGCCAGCAGACCTACACTAGGATCCGGAGATACGCAGTATTTT.